This TCR beta chain was captured by sequencing in a study of cytomegalovirus exposure and HLA in healthy donors. In the study overall: One earlier analysis, a look at 200 million or so T cells, found some 120 million unique TCR beta sequences.

Study-wide results and caveats: Presence/absence analyses took donor sequencing depth as roughly uniform.

The CDR3 runs to 14 residues. Trimming stripped 3 bases from V and 3 bases from J, with 12 bases between. The germline gives CDR1 GTSNPN, CDR2 SVGIG (reference sequence). On this clone itself: Its antigen is as yet unknown.

Use of 60 Vbeta and 13 Jbeta primers characterized the PCR. The table came from immunoSEQ multiplex PCR; TCRdb's copy has only in-frame clones and leaves some out. In the table there are approximately 170,000 clones, roughly 80% of which are singletons. This TCR was recovered from a middle-aged man in good health and CMV-seropositive. The V call is TRBV30, the J call TRBJ1-3; D possibly corresponds to TRBD1 (5 bases). Sample: PBMCs. CDR3 DNA sequence: TGTGCCTGGAGCCCGGGACTGGGTGGAAACACCATATATTTT. Translating it yields CAWSPGLGGNTIYF. Full variable domain (missing parts from reference TRBV30 and TRBJ1-3): SQTIHQWPATLVQPVGSPLSLECTVEGTSNPNLYWYRQAAGRGLQLLFYSVGIGQISSEVPQNLSASRPQDRQFILSSKKLLLSDSGFYLCAWSPGLGGNTIYFGEGSWLTVV.